This T cell receptor (beta chain) was identified during a study of T cells after yellow fever vaccination. MiXCR, run by TCRdb on the 5' RACE reads, gives a single entry per CDR3 protein. The data contain about 160,000 distinct CDR3 sequences, under 7.5% of them singletons. This clonotype came up many times. CDR1 SGHTA and CDR2 FQGNSA come from the germline V gene. J lost 0 bases, V lost 5 bases, and 10 bases had no gene match. This CDR3 is built from 18 residues. This chain links TRBV7-2 with TRBJ2-1, with 10 bases lining up with TRBD2. Sequences were derived from CD4+ T cells sorted from PBMCs, sampled 4 to 6 days after the first yellow fever vaccination. The receptor was isolated from a young man who received the YFV17D yellow fever vaccine. This CDR3 is CASSLAVAGGDSYNEQFF. In DNA, the CDR3 is TGTGCCAGCAGCCTCGCCGTAGCGGGGGGAGACTCCTACAATGAGCAGTTCTTC.